This TCR beta chain appears in the sequencing data of a study of shared clonotypes between healthy human individuals (TCRdb year 2020). About the full investigation: The cohort included a few men and a couple of women between 18 and 49 years of age. Between about 0.8 and 8.9 billion PBMCs per donor were obtained by leukapheresis. For each donor, CD4 naive and CD4 memory were each run on three plates, CD8 naive on two plates, and CD8 memory on one plate. To increase sequencing depth and limit assay-specific biases, different laboratories used diverse techniques to prepare libraries and sequence TCR repertoires. To estimate repertoire size and how much clonotype sharing occurs between individuals, the study deeply sequenced the blood TCR repertoires of five or six healthy adults. General study outcomes and caveats: Higher generation probabilities were observed for clonotypes shared by all four sorted-subset donors than for non-shared clonotypes. Because the study included a small number of donors, the genetic and exposure-history diversity represented was limited. Approximately 5% of naive CD4, 3% to 4% of naive CD8, around 2.3% of memory CD4, and 0.35% to 0.4% of memory CD8 clonotypes were shared across a handful of donors. Incomplete sequencing was indicated by rarefaction of sorted-subset datasets, despite the large sequencing depth. Naive subsets generally had larger estimated clonotype richness than memory subsets did. Sampling was restricted to blood, and TCR repertoires in tissue are likely to differ from TCR repertoires in blood. Based on pairwise subsampling, the degree of clonotype sharing among donors was expected to be affected by sequencing depth.

Using the deep immunoSEQ assay, TCR CDR3 regions were amplified from genomic DNA by multiplex PCR. Extracted genomic DNA from each cell subset was spread evenly across all wells of several immunoSEQ 96-well plates, with each plate serving as a replicate. For sorted subsets, each replicate PCR was loaded with roughly 0.2 ug genomic DNA, equivalent to about 30,000 T cell genomes. Purified libraries were measured with a Qubit 3.0 fluorometer, size-checked on a Bioanalyzer 2100, and measured again with the KAPA Library Quantification kit. A separate single-read 150-cycle Illumina NextSeq 550 flow cell was used to sequence each immunoSEQ 96-well plate. Under the source paper's analysis protocol: Because the immunoSEQ output included only junctional sequences and no quality scores, the filtering could not be the same as the filtering used for full-length reads. Sequences were annotated with PyIR, a Python wrapper for IgBLAST v1.9, using IMGT germline references to assign V/J genes and CDR3. Reads were removed for weak V/J assignments (E-value above 1e-6), missing CDR3, stop codons, out-of-frame junctions, or ambiguous translated residues. V3J clonotypes were defined as sequences sharing an identical inferred V gene, J gene, and CDR3 amino acid sequence. The percentage overlap between two repertoires was calculated by dividing the number of shared unique clonotypes by the size of the smaller repertoire. Richness of each repertoire was evaluated using RTK rarefaction, the Chao1 estimator, and Recon v2.1 estimates of unobserved clonotypes. OLGA was used to compute generation probabilities for all TCRbeta clonotypes that the gDNA method yielded from a few donors. TCRdb's version of the immuneACCESS table is confined to in-frame rearrangements and falls short of the full clone set. An unresolved V gene accounts for under half of the shortfall where checked; the remainder is of unknown origin. That table is the source of V, J and clone size, and D and trimming were worked out from the DNA. The sample has over a million clones on record, about 77% of them singletons. The ten biggest clones cover approximately 1.5% of the sample.

The CDR3 measures 14 amino acids from cysteine to phenylalanine. Here the CDR3 DNA is all that survives: 42 bases in frame from base 1. V is pared back by 7 bases and J by 7 bases, with 20 bases lying between the germline termini. Per the germline V gene (reference sequence), LNHDA is the CDR1 and SQIVND is the CDR2. Donors were healthy HIV-negative adults with no recently reported acute infections or vaccinations. Every donor was a Caucasian adult living in Nashville, Tennessee, USA. CD4+ T cells were enriched by magnetic negative selection; naive cells were then positively selected on CD45RA, and the negative fraction formed the memory subset. Blood was collected by leukapheresis, and PBMCs were isolated by Ficoll-Histopaque density gradient centrifugation and then cryopreserved in liquid nitrogen vapor phase. Analytical flow cytometry was used to check the purity and quantity of every magnetically sorted T cell population. From each sorted fraction, genomic DNA was isolated and quantified by UV absorbance on a Nanodrop 2000c.

As concerns this clone: The antigen it binds to is not known. Base qualities are not at hand, and no much larger clone is one base apart.

The sequenced sample was memory CD4+ T cells sorted from blood. Reading the label with the study, this specimen's cell subset or site is: CD45RA-negative fraction. This TCR derives from a man younger than 30 in good health. The rearrangement joined TRBV19 to TRBJ2-7; the D segment could be TRBD1, given 6 matching bases. The CDR3 reads as follows: CASTTGTGIGEQYF. DNA sequence: TGTGCCAGTACCACAGGGACGGGGATCGGGGAGCAGTACTTC.